One sample yielded the 18 T cell receptor beta chains listed below, sequenced in a study. TCRdb reprocessed the RT-PCR reads via MiXCR and lists one record per CDR3 protein. The data show about 680,000 distinct CDR3 sequences, 13% to 15% seen once. Sequences were obtained from memory CD4+ T cells from blood. These receptors all stem from a female donor in good health, serving as a healthy control.

The chain employs TRBV12-3 or TRBV12-4 and TRBJ2-3; no reliable D call. Trimming left V 1 base short and J 0 bases short, with 8 bases between. The CDR3 is 15 amino acids. Written as DNA, the CDR3 is TGTGCCAGCAGTTTAGTGCTGACTAGCACAGATACGCAGTATTTT. This translates into CASSLVLTSTDTQYF.

V is TRBV6-1 and J is TRBJ2-6, with D hard to call. CDR1 MNHNS and CDR2 SASEGT come from the germline V gene. This CDR3 region has 16 residues. Trimming cost V 5 bases and J 4 bases, with 15 bases left between them. The CDR3 reads CASSPLPYTGANVLTF. Here the CDR3 DNA reads TGTGCCAGCAGTCCCCTCCCTTACACGGGGGCCAACGTCCTGACTTTC.

A few counts support this clonotype. The chain has TRBV12-3 or TRBV12-4 and TRBJ2-4; the D call may be TRBD1 or TRBD2 (5 bases each). This CDR3 is 14 amino acids long. The V end was cut by 6 bases, the J end by 6 bases, with 15 bases between. The CDR3 reads CASSLGADVNIQYF. Written as DNA, the CDR3 is TGTGCCAGCAGCCTCGGGGCCGATGTAAACATTCAGTACTTC.

The chain has TRBV24-1 and TRBJ2-2, with TRBD1 matching 11 bases. V was pared by 4 bases and J by 5 bases, with 11 bases of the junction left unmatched. The V gene's germline CDR1 is KGHDR and CDR2 SFDVKD. The CDR3 is made up of 18 amino acids. The CDR3 is CATSEPPGQGGRTGELFF. DNA for the CDR3: TGTGCCACCAGTGAGCCACCGGGACAGGGGGGAAGGACCGGGGAGCTGTTTTTT.

The table lists this clonotype with a few counts. This rearrangement joins TRBV20-1 to TRBJ2-3; D is ambiguous. The CDR3 runs 11 residues. V was trimmed by 2 bases and J by 2 bases, leaving 2 bases between them. Germline CDR1 reads DFQATT; CDR2 reads SNEGSKA (reference sequence). The CDR3 loop reads CSARTTDTQYF. CDR3 nucleotide sequence: TGCAGTGCTAGAACCACAGATACGCAGTATTTT.

This clonotype was seen at least ten times. The chain joins TRBV6-1 to TRBJ2-7, with D possibly TRBD1 on 5 matching bases. The CDR3 is 14 amino acids. CDR1 is MNHNS and CDR2 is SASEGT in the germline V gene. V lost 6 bases and J 0 bases, leaving 12 bases between the germline ends. Written as DNA, the CDR3 is TGTGCCAGCAGAGGGGTGGTCAGCTCCTACGAGCAGTACTTC. Its protein is CASRGVVSSYEQYF.

The rearrangement links TRBV28 to TRBJ2-7; no definite D call. Germline loops: CDR1 MDHEN, CDR2 SYDVKM. This CDR3 spans 12 amino acids. Trimming cost V 6 bases and J 6 bases, with 12 bases left between them. For the CDR3, the DNA is TGTGCCAGCAGAACCCCAACTGGCGAGCAGTACTTC. It specifies CASRTPTGEQYF.

This clonotype has only a few counts. This rearrangement joins TRBV2 to TRBJ1-2, with no clear D. V lost 8 bases and J 2 bases, leaving 12 bases between the germline ends. Germline V CDR1 and CDR2: SNHLY, FYNNEI. CDR3 length: 13 residues. The CDR3 loop is CASSTDGNYGYTF. The CDR3, as DNA: TGTGCCAGCTCAACTGACGGGAACTATGGCTACACCTTC.

This clonotype has only a few counts. The V gene is TRBV5-1, the J gene TRBJ2-7; TRBD2 agrees at 8 bases. The CDR3 totals 17 residues. From germline, CDR1 is SGHRS and CDR2 YFSETQ. Germline trimming cut 4 bases from V and 3 bases from J; bases unmatched to any gene: 15. CDR3 region: CASSPGGGMSLNYEQYF. The CDR3 DNA reads as TGCGCCAGCAGCCCCGGGGGGGGCATGTCCCTTAACTACGAGCAGTACTTC.

This chain uses TRBV11-2 with TRBJ2-1; D is possibly TRBD2 (5 bases). This CDR3 comprises 13 residues. The V end was cut by 5 bases, the J end by 6 bases, with 11 bases between. Germline V gene data show CDR1 as SGHAT and CDR2 as FQNNGV. This CDR3 is CASSPRRSNEQFF. The CDR3 bases are TGTGCCAGCAGCCCCCGGAGGAGCAATGAGCAGTTCTTC.

This clonotype has just a few counts. V and J are TRBV12-3 or TRBV12-4 and TRBJ1-1; D is ambiguous. The CDR3 runs to 13 residues. V was cut by 7 bases and J by 1 base, with 10 bases left in between. The DNA for the CDR3 is TGTGCCAGCATTCGGGAGGGGAACACTGAAGCTTTCTTT. Translated: CASIREGNTEAFF.

This clonotype was observed at least ten times. The rearrangement uses TRBV9 and TRBJ2-2, with TRBD1 matching 8 bases. The CDR3 consists of 14 residues. Looked up from germline, CDR1 is SGDLS and CDR2 is YYNGEE. The V segment lost 3 bases and the J segment 9 bases; nucleotides outside the gene matches: 7. This CDR3 is CASSADRVARELFF. Here the CDR3 DNA reads TGTGCCAGCAGCGCGGACAGGGTTGCGAGGGAGCTGTTTTTT.

In this sample, this clonotype turned up many times. This chain's CDR3 is CASSPKGGSSNQPQHF. Here the CDR3 DNA reads TGTGCCAGCAGCCCCAAGGGAGGTTCCAGCAATCAGCCCCAGCATTTT. V gene TRBV7-2 combines with J gene TRBJ1-5, with D unclear. The CDR3 covers 16 residues. V was cut by 5 bases and J by 1 base, with 15 bases left in between. The germline gives CDR1 SGHTA, CDR2 FQGNSA.

This clonotype was picked up many times. This chain connects TRBV7-2 to TRBJ2-3; 12 bases match TRBD2. The CDR3 covers 16 residues. Unmatched junction bases numbered 7, after V lost 3 bases and J lost 6 bases. Germline CDR1 SGHTA, CDR2 FQGNSA. This chain's CDR3 is CASSFLRTSGMDTQYF. Here the CDR3 DNA reads TGTGCCAGCAGCTTCTTACGGACTAGCGGGATGGATACGCAGTATTTT.

The genes are TRBV12-3 or TRBV12-4 and TRBJ1-2; D is unclear. Trimming removed 3 bases from V and 7 bases from J, with 12 bases in between. CDR3 length: 13 amino acids. CDR3 coding DNA: TGTGCCAGCAGTTTTCGGAGGGAAATTGGCTACACCTTC. It encodes CASSFRREIGYTF.

The chain recombines TRBV5-4 with TRBJ2-7; no firm D call. The CDR3 totals 14 residues. V was pared by 0 bases and J by 6 bases, with 13 bases between. Germline CDR1 and CDR2: SGHNT and YYREEE (reference sequence). The DNA for the CDR3 is TGTGCCAGCAGCTTGGGACTCCCGAAGGGCGAGCAGTACTTC. Translation: CASSLGLPKGEQYF.

This clonotype was observed a handful of times. V is TRBV27 and J is TRBJ1-2; D gene unclear. The CDR3 sequence is 12 residues long. V was pared by 0 bases and J by 8 bases, with 7 bases between. Germline V gene lookup returns CDR1 MNHEY and CDR2 SMNVEV (reference sequence). The CDR3 DNA reads as TGTGCCAGCAGTTTATCCTCCCGGGGCTACACCTTC. Residues: CASSLSSRGYTF.

V is TRBV10-3 and J is TRBJ2-7, with no clear D. This CDR3 spans 13 amino acids. V lost 3 bases to trimming and J lost 4 bases, with 10 bases between them. Germline V CDR1 and CDR2: ENHRY, SYGVKD. The DNA for the CDR3 is TGTGCCATCAGTGATTTAGGTAGTTACGAGCAGTACTTC. The encoded protein is CAISDLGSYEQYF.